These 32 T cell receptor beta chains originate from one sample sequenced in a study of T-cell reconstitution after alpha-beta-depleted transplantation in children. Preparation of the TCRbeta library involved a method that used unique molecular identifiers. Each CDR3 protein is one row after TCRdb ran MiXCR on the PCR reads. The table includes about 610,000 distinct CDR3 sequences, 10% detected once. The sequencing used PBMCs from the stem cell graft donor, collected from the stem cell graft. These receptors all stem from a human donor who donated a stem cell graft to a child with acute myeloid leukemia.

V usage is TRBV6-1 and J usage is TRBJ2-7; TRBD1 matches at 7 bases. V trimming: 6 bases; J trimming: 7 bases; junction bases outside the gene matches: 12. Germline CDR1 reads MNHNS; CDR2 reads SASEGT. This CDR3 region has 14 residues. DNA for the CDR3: TGTGCCAGCAGCCCTCCAGGGGGTTCGTTGGAGCAGTACTTC. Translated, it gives CASSPPGGSLEQYF.

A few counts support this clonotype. The CDR3, as DNA: TGTGCCAGCAGCTTGCCGGGGACTAGCGGGAGGGGCACAGATACGCAGTATTTT. It is translated as CASSLPGTSGRGTDTQYF. The chain couples TRBV5-6 to TRBJ2-3; 16 bases align to TRBD2. The CDR3 is 18 residues long. CDR1 and CDR2 from the germline V gene are SGHDT and YYEEEE. J was trimmed by 1 base and V by 1 base; bases with no gene match: 3.

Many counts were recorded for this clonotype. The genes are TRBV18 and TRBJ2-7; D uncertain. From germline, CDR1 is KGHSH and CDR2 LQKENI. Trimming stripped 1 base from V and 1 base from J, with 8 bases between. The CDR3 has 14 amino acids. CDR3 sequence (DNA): TGTGCCAGCTCACCACAAAGCTCTTCCTACGAGCAGTACTTC. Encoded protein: CASSPQSSSYEQYF.

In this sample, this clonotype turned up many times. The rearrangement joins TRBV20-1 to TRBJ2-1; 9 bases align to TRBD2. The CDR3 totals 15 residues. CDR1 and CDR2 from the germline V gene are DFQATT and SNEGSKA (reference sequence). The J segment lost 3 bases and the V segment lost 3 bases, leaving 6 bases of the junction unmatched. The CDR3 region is CSASLRAGGYNEQFF. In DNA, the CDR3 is TGCAGTGCTAGCTTGCGAGCGGGGGGCTACAATGAGCAGTTCTTC.

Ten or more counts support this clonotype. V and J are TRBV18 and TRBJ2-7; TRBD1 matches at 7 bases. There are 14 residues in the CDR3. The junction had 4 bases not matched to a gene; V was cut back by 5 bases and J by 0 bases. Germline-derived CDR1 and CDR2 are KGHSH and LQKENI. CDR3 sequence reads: CASSKDRSSYEQYF. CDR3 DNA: TGTGCCAGCTCAAAGGACAGGAGCTCCTACGAGCAGTACTTC.

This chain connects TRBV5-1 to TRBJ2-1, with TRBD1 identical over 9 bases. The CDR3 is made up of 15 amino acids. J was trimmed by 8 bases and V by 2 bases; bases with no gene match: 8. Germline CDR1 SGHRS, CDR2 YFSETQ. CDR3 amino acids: CASSFTGQGGDEQFF. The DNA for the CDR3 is TGCGCCAGCAGCTTTACGGGACAGGGAGGCGATGAGCAGTTCTTC.

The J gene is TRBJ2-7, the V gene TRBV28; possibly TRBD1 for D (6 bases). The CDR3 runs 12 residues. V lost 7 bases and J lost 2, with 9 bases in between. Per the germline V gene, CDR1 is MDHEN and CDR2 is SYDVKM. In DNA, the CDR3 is TGTGCCAGCACTAGGACAGCCTACGAGCAGTACTTC. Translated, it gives CASTRTAYEQYF.

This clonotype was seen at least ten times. In DNA, the CDR3 is TGTGCCAGCAGAACCCGTGGGGGGCTAGCGGCCTACAATGAGCAGTTCTTC. It encodes CASRTRGGLAAYNEQFF. The chain combines TRBV6-5 with TRBJ2-1; possibly TRBD2 for D (7 bases). Germline CDR1 reads MNHEY; CDR2 reads SVGAGI. This CDR3 comprises 17 residues. Trimming took 6 bases from V and 2 from J, leaving 20 bases between them.

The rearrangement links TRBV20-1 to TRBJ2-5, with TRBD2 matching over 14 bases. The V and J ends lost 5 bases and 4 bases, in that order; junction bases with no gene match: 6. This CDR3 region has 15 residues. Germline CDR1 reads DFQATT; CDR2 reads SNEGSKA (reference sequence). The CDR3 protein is CSASGTSGSLETQYF. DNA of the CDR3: TGCAGTGCTTCAGGGACTAGCGGGAGCCTAGAGACCCAGTACTTC.

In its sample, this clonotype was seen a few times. CDR3 sequence reads: CASSYVGLAGGETQYF. The CDR3 nucleotides are TGTGCCAGCAGTTACGTGGGACTAGCGGGAGGAGAGACCCAGTACTTC. The chain recombines TRBV6-5 with TRBJ2-5; 15 positions agree with TRBD2. The germline V gene has CDR1 MNHEY and CDR2 SVGAGI. CDR3 size: 16 residues. V trimming: 2 bases; J trimming: 4 bases; junction bases outside the gene matches: 2.

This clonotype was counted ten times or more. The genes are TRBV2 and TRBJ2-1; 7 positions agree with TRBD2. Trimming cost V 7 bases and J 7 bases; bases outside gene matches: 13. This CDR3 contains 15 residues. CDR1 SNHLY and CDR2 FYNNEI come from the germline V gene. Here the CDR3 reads CASTGISGGANEQFF. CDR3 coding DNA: TGTGCCAGCACTGGTATATCGGGAGGTGCAAATGAGCAGTTCTTC.

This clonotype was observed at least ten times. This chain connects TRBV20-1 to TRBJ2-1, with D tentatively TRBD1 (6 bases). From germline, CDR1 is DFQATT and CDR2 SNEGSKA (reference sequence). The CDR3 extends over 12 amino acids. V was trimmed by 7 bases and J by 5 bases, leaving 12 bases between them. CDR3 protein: CSGSDRDNEQFF. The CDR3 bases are TGCAGTGGTTCGGACAGAGACAATGAGCAGTTCTTC.

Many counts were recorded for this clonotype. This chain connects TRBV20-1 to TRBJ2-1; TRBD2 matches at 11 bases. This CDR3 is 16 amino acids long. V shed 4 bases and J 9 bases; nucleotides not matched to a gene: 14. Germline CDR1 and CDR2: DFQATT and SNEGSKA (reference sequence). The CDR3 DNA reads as TGCAGTGCTACCTCCACTACTAGCGGGAGAGGCGCTGAGCAGTTCTTC. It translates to CSATSTTSGRGAEQFF.

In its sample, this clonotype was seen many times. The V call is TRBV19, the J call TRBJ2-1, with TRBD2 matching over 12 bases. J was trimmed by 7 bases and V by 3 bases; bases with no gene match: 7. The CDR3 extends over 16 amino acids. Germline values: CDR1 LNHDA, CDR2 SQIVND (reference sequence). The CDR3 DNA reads TGTGCCAGTAGTATGAAGGCTAGCGGGAGGGTAAATGAGCAGTTCTTC. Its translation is CASSMKASGRVNEQFF.

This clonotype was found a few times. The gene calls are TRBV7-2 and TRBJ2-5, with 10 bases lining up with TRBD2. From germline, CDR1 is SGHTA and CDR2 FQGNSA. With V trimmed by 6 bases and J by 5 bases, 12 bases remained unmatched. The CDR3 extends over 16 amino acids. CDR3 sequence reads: CASRRTSGGVRETQYF. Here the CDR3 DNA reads TGTGCCAGCAGGCGGACTAGCGGAGGGGTCCGGGAGACCCAGTACTTC.

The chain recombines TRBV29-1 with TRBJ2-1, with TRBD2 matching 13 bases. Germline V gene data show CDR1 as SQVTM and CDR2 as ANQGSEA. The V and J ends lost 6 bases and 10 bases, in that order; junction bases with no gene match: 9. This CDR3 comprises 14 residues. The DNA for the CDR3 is TGCAGCGTCTATACTAGCGGGAGGGCCCGGGAGCAGTTCTTC. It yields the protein CSVYTSGRAREQFF.

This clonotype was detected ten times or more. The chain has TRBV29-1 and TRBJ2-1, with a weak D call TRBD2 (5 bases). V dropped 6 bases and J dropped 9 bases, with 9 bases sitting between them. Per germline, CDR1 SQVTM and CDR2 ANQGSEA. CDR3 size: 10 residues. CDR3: CSVASLEQFF. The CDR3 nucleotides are TGCAGCGTAGCTAGCCTTGAGCAGTTCTTC.

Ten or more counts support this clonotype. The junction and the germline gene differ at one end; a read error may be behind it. The CDR3 region is CASSLEGGGRTEAFF. In nucleotides, the CDR3 is TGTGCCAGCAGCCTAGAAGGAGGAGGGCGCACTGAAGCTTTCTTT. The chain couples TRBV11-2 to TRBJ1-1; D is unresolved. The CDR3 has 15 residues. Germline CDR1 is SGHAT and CDR2 is FQNNGV.

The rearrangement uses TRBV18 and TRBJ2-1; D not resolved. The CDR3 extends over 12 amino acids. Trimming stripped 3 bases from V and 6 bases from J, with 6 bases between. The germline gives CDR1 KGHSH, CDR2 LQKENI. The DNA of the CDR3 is TGTGCCAGCTCACCCATCGGCAATGAGCAGTTCTTC. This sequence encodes CASSPIGNEQFF.

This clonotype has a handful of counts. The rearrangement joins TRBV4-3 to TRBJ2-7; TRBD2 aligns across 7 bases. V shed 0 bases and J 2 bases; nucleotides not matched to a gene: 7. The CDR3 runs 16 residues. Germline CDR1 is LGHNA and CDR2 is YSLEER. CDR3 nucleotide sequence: TGCGCCAGCAGCCAAGAAGGGACTATAGGGGCCTACGAGCAGTACTTC. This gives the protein CASSQEGTIGAYEQYF.

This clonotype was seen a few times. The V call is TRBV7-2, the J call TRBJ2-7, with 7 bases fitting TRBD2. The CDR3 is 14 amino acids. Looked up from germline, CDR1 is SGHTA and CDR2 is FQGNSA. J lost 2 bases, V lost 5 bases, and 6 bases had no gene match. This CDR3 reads CASSGASGTYEQYF. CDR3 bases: TGTGCCAGCAGCGGGGCTAGCGGTACCTACGAGCAGTACTTC.

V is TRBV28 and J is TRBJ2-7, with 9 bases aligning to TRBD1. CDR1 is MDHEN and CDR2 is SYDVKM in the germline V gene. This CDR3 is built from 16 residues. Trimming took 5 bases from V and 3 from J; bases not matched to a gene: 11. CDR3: CASSPNRGRGNYEQYF. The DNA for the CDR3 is TGTGCCAGCAGTCCTAACAGGGGGCGTGGAAACTACGAGCAGTACTTC.

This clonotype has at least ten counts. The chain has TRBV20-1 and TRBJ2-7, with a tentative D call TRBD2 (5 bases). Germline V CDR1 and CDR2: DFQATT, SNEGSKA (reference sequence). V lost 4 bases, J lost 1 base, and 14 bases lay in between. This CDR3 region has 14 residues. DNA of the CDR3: TGCAGTGCTACCAAACCCGGAGGATCCTACGAGCAGTACTTC. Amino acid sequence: CSATKPGGSYEQYF.

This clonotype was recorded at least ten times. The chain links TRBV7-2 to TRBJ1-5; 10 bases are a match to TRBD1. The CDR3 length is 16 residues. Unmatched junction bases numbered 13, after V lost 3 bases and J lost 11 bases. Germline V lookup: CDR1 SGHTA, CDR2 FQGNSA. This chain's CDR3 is CASSLETGTGVWSQHF. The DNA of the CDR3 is TGTGCCAGCAGCTTGGAAACCGGGACAGGGGTTTGGTCCCAGCATTTT.

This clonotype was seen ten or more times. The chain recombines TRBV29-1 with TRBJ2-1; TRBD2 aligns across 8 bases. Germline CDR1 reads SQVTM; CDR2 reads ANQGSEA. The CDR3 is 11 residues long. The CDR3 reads CIGGAYNEQFF. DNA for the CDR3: TGCATCGGGGGGGCCTACAATGAGCAGTTCTTC.

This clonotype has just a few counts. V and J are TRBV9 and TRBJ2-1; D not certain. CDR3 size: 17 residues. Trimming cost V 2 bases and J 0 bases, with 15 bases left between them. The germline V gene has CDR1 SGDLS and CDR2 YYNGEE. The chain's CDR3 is CASSVGPSPSSYNEQFF. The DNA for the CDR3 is TGTGCCAGCAGCGTCGGCCCGTCCCCAAGCTCCTACAATGAGCAGTTCTTC.

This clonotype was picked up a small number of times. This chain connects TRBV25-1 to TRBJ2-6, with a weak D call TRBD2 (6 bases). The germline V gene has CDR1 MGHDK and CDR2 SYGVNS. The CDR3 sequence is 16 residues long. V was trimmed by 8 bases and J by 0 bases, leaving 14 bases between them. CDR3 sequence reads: CASGPGLPSGANVLTF. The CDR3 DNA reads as TGTGCCAGCGGTCCGGGACTGCCCTCTGGGGCCAACGTCCTGACTTTC.

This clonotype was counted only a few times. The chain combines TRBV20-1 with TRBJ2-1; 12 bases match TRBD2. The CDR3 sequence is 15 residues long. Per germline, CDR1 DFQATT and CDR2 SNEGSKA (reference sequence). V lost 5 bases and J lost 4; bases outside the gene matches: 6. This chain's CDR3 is CSAPGTSGFYNEQFF. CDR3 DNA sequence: TGCAGTGCTCCTGGGACTAGCGGGTTTTACAATGAGCAGTTCTTC.

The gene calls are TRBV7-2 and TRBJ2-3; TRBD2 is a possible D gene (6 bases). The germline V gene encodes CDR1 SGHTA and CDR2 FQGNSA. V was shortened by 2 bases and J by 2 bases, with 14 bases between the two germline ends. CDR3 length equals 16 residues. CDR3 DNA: TGTGCCAGCAGCTTATCGATTAGCGGAAACACAGATACGCAGTATTTT. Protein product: CASSLSISGNTDTQYF.

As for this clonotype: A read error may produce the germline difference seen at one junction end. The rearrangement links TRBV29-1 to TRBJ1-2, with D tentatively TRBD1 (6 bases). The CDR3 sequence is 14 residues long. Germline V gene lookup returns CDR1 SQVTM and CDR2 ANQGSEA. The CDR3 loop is CSVEGGAENYGYTF. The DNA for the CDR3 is TGCAGCGTAGAAGGGGGGGCGGAAAACTATGGCTACACCTTC.

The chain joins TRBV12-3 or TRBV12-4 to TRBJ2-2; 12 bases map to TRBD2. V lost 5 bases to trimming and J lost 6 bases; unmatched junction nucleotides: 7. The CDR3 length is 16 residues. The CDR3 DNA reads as TGTGCCAGCAGTCCCCTAGCGGGAGGGCCGTCCGGGGAGCTGTTTTTT. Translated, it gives CASSPLAGGPSGELFF.

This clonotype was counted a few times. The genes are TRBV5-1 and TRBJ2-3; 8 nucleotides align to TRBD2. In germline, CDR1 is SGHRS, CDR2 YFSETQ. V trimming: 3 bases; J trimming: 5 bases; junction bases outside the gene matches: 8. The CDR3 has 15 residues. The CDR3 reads CASSSGTRVGDTQYF. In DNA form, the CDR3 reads TGCGCCAGCAGCTCCGGGACTAGAGTGGGAGATACGCAGTATTTT.